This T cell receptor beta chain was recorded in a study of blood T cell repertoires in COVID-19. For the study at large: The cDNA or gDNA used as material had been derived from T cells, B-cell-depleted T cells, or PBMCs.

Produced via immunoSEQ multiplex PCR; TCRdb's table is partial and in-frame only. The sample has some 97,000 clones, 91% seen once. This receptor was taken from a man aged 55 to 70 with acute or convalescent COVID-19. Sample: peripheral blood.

This CDR3 is CASSRQGRISYSGNTIYF. The DNA for the CDR3 is TGTGCCAGCAGCCGACAGGGAAGAATTAGTTACTCTGGAAACACCATATATTTT. The chain joins TRBV2 to TRBJ1-3; 7 nucleotides agree with TRBD1. V dropped 6 bases and J dropped 0; count of bases not matched to a gene: 14. The CDR3 totals 18 residues. The germline V gene has CDR1 SNHLY and CDR2 FYNNEI.